A selection of T cell receptor beta chains follows, all from one sample in a study of cytomegalovirus exposure and HLA in healthy donors. Clones were sequenced by immunoSEQ multiplex PCR, and TCRdb holds only the in-frame ones, with some missing. The listing records fewer than 150,000 clones. The sequencing input was PBMCs. These receptors were obtained from a middle-aged man in good health and CMV-seronegative. Both conserved end residues are part of each CDR3. D genes are given only for firm matches.

j_gene | d_gene | v_gene | CDR3nt | CDR3aa
TRBJ2-5 | NA | TRBV2 | TGTGCCAGCAGTTCTAGGCGGGGAGAGACCCAGTACTTC | CASSSRRGETQYF
TRBJ2-7 | NA | TRBV5-1 | TGCGCCAGCAGCTTGGCCACTAAGACCTACGAGCAGTACTTC | CASSLATKTYEQYF
TRBJ2-2 | NA | TRBV7-7 | TGTGCCAGCAGCTTAGGCCCCCAAGAGGCCGGGGAGCTGTTTTTT | CASSLGPQEAGELFF
TRBJ2-5 | NA | TRBV11-2 | TGTGCCAGCAGCTTAGGAGATACCCAAGAGACCCAGTACTTC | CASSLGDTQETQYF
TRBJ1-2 | TRBD1 | TRBV29-1 | TGCAGCGTCCTGGGACAGGGGAACTATGGCTACACCTTC | CSVLGQGNYGYTF
TRBJ2-1 | TRBD2 | TRBV27 | TGTGCCAGCAGTTCCCTCGGACTAGGGCAGTTGTATGAGCAGTTCTTC | CASSSLGLGQLYEQFF
TRBJ1-4 | NA | TRBV5-1 | TGCGCCAGCAGCTCTAAGGGGATAGGGGGGGAAGAAAAACTGTTTTTT | CASSSKGIGGEEKLFF
TRBJ2-1 | TRBD1 | TRBV9 | TGTGCCAGCAGCGTCTGGACAGGGGAGGGTGAGCAGTTCTTC | CASSVWTGEGEQFF
TRBJ1-1 | TRBD1 | TRBV18 | TGTGCCAGCTCACCAACGGGACAGGGTTTCACTGAAGCTTTCTTT | CASSPTGQGFTEAFF
TRBJ1-6 | TRBD1 | TRBV4-2 | TGTGCCAGCAGCCAAGACGCACAGGGGCAGTCCTATAATTCACCCCTCCACTTT | CASSQDAQGQSYNSPLHF
TRBJ1-1 | NA | TRBV6-5 | TGTGCCAGCAGTTACTCAAGAGTGAACACTGAAGCTTTCTTT | CASSYSRVNTEAFF
TRBJ1-6 | NA | TRBV2 | TGTGCCAGCAGGGCCCAGACAGACAGGAATTCACCCCTCCACTTT | CASRAQTDRNSPLHF
TRBJ2-1 | NA | TRBV7-2 | TGTGCCAGCAGCCCCCCATCCCGGCGGGCAGCAGCATACAATGAGCAGTTCTTC | CASSPPSRRAAAYNEQFF
TRBJ1-2 | NA | TRBV23-1 | TGCGCCAGCAGTCAGTACAGGCGAGACTATGGCTACACCTTC | CASSQYRRDYGYTF
TRBJ2-7 | TRBD2 | TRBV7-2 | TGTGCCAGCACCGATCCGGGACTAGGAGCTTTCTACGAGCAGTACTTC | CASTDPGLGAFYEQYF
TRBJ2-7 | TRBD2 | TRBV4-3 | TGCGCCAGCAGCCAAGAAATTTGGGGGGGGAGTTCGGGGCACGAGCAGTACTTC | CASSQEIWGGSSGHEQYF
TRBJ1-1 | NA | TRBV6-1 | TGTGCCAGCACAGGGGCGATTGAAGCTTTCTTT | CASTGAIEAFF
TRBJ2-3 | NA | TRBV7-9 | TGTGCCAGCAGCTTAGATGGCAGGGGCGGGTCGGATACGCAGTATTTT | CASSLDGRGGSDTQYF
TRBJ2-7 | TRBD1 | TRBV19 | TGTGCCAGTAGTAGTAGTGACAGGGGTCCCGTCTACGAGCAGTACTTC | CASSSSDRGPVYEQYF
TRBJ2-1 | NA | TRBV11-1 | TGTGCCAGCAGCTTAGAAGGGGGTGGTTACAATGAGCAGTTCTTC | CASSLEGGGYNEQFF
TRBJ2-7 | TRBD1 | TRBV5-1 | TGCGCCAGCAGCCAAGGACAGGGCTCCTACGAGCAGTACTTC | CASSQGQGSYEQYF
TRBJ2-3 | NA | TRBV2 | TGTGCCAGCAGTGACGCCCAGCGGGCTTTCACAGATACGCAGTATTTT | CASSDAQRAFTDTQYF
TRBJ2-1 | NA | TRBV29-1 | TGCAGCGTTGTACGGGGGGCGAGAGAGCAGTTCTTC | CSVVRGAREQFF
TRBJ1-6 | TRBD1 | TRBV25-1 | TGTGCCAGCAGTGGTAAGACAGGGGGCTCTTCGCCCCTCCACTTT | CASSGKTGGSSPLHF
TRBJ1-3 | NA | TRBV29-1 | TGCAGCGTTGTTTCGGTGTCTGGAAACACCATATATTTT | CSVVSVSGNTIYF
TRBJ2-7 | NA | TRBV5-4 | TGTGCCAGCAGCTTAGAAAGGGGATACGAGCAGTACTTC | CASSLERGYEQYF
TRBJ2-1 | TRBD2 | TRBV5-4 | TGTGCCAGCAGCTTCCCTAGCGGGGGGCGAAATGAGCAGTTCTTC | CASSFPSGGRNEQFF
TRBJ2-5 | TRBD2 | TRBV7-9 | TGTGCCAGCAGCAAGAGAGGGGTTACTAGCGGGGGAGGAGAGACCCAGTACTTC | CASSKRGVTSGGGETQYF
TRBJ1-2 | NA | TRBV28 | TGTGCCAGCAGTTTAAGGCAGGGTGGCTACACCTTC | CASSLRQGGYTF
TRBJ2-4 | NA | TRBV5-1 | TGCGCCAGCAGCTTGGGAGGTAGAAACATTCAGTACTTC | CASSLGGRNIQYF
TRBJ2-7 | TRBD2 | TRBV29-1 | TGCAGCGTAGCATCCGGGACTAGCGGGGGATCCTACGAGCAGTACTTC | CSVASGTSGGSYEQYF
TRBJ2-7 | NA | TRBV7-2 | TGTGCCAGCAGCTTAGGAGAAGGGGTCGAGCAGTACTTC | CASSLGEGVEQYF
TRBJ2-1 | TRBD2 | TRBV4-2 | TGTGCCAGCAGCCAAGATACTCGGACTAGCGGGGGGAGAGAGCAGTTCTTC | CASSQDTRTSGGREQFF
TRBJ2-7 | NA | TRBV9 | TGTGCCAGCAGCGCCCAGGGCGCCCTTTACGAGCAGTACTTC | CASSAQGALYEQYF
TRBJ1-5 | NA | TRBV18 | TGTGCCAGCTCACCACCATCATCCGGGAATGGGGACTGGAGCAATCAGCCCCAGCATTTT | CASSPPSSGNGDWSNQPQHF
TRBJ1-2 | NA | TRBV5-1 | TGCGCCAGCAGCGCCCGTGGGGCGGACTATGGCTACACCTTC | CASSARGADYGYTF
TRBJ2-7 | TRBD2 | TRBV4-1 | TGCGCCAGCAGCCGTGGACTAGCTCAGTCCTACGAGCAGTACTTC | CASSRGLAQSYEQYF
TRBJ2-1 | TRBD1 | TRBV6-4 | TGTGCCAGCAGCGAAGGACAGGGGGCGGGCAATGAGCAGTTCTTC | CASSEGQGAGNEQFF
TRBJ1-3 | NA | TRBV6-5 | TGTGCCAGCAGTTACTCGGCCCAGTGGTCTGGAAACACCATATATTTT | CASSYSAQWSGNTIYF
TRBJ1-3 | NA | TRBV7-9 | TGTGCCAGCAGCTTATTATCGAGCTCTGGAAACACCATATATTTT | CASSLLSSSGNTIYF
TRBJ2-1 | TRBD2 | TRBV9 | TGTGCCAGCAGCGCCACTAGCGGGGTCTACAATGAGCAGTTCTTC | CASSATSGVYNEQFF
TRBJ2-1 | NA | TRBV4-2 | TGTGCCAGCAGCCAAGATAGGAGGGGGGGGTACAATGAGCAGTTCTTC | CASSQDRRGGYNEQFF
TRBJ1-1 | NA | TRBV29-1 | TGCAGCGTTGGCCCGAGGCCTGAAGCTTTCTTT | CSVGPRPEAFF
TRBJ1-2 | NA | TRBV9 | TGTGCCAGCACGACAGTTAACTATGGCTACACCTTC | CASTTVNYGYTF
TRBJ2-7 | TRBD1 | TRBV19 | TGTGCCAGTAGTCCGCGACAGGGTTCCTACGAGCAGTACTTC | CASSPRQGSYEQYF